These 9 T cell receptor beta chains were all obtained from the same sample, sequenced in a study of T cell responses to AZD1222 COVID-19 vaccine. The assay was immunoSEQ multiplex PCR, and TCRdb's table has in-frame clones only and misses some. The table has 150,000 or so clones, roughly 90% seen once. This material consisted of peripheral blood, taken 28 days after the second AZD1222 dose. The source is an adult who received the AZD1222 COVID-19 vaccine.

The chain uses TRBV7-9 and TRBJ1-1, with TRBD1 matching over 7 bases. The trim removed 3 bases at V and 7 bases at J, leaving 14 bases unmatched. Looked up from germline, CDR1 is SEHNR and CDR2 is FQNEAQ (reference sequence). The CDR3 covers 16 residues. The CDR3 nucleotides read TGTGCCAGCAGCTTTACGGTACCGGGACAGCCGAGTGAAGCTTTCTTT. Protein product: CASSFTVPGQPSEAFF.

The chain recombines TRBV2 with TRBJ2-7; 8 positions agree with TRBD2. V dropped 1 base and J dropped 5; count of bases not matched to a gene: 7. The length of the CDR3 is 15 residues. CDR1 is SNHLY, CDR2 FYNNEI, per germline. The CDR3 region is CASSEVGGRFDEQYF. The CDR3, as DNA: TGTGCCAGCAGTGAAGTGGGCGGGAGGTTCGACGAGCAGTACTTC.

The V gene is TRBV7-9, the J gene TRBJ1-1; D remains unclear. The V gene lost 10 bases and the J gene lost 0 bases, with 9 bases spanning the gap. The CDR3 is 12 residues long. CDR1 and CDR2 from the germline V gene are SEHNR and FQNEAQ (reference sequence). In DNA, the CDR3 is TGTGCCATCAGGAATATGAACACTGAAGCTTTCTTT. This sequence encodes CAIRNMNTEAFF. Based on the CDR3 plus reference TRBV7-9 and TRBJ1-1, the full variable domain is DTGVSQNPRHKITKRGQNVTFRCDPISEHNRLYWYRQTLGQGPEFLTYFQNEAQLEKSRLLSDRFSAERPKGSFSTLEIQRTEQGDSAMYLCAIRNMNTEAFFGQGTRLTVV.

The J gene is TRBJ1-1, the V gene TRBV6-5; D is uncertain. V was trimmed by 7 bases and J by 0 bases, leaving 9 bases between them. CDR1 MNHEY and CDR2 SVGAGI come from the germline V gene. The CDR3 runs 13 residues. CDR3 in DNA: TGTGCCAGCAAGGCGGAGTTGAACACTGAAGCTTTCTTT. It yields the protein CASKAELNTEAFF.

This chain uses TRBV3-1 (or the pseudogene TRBV3-2) with TRBJ2-7; TRBD1 or TRBD2 may be the D gene (5 bases each). V gave up 6 bases and J gave up 0 bases, with 12 bases separating them. Germline CDR1 LGHDT, CDR2 YNNKEL (reference sequence). This CDR3 is built from 14 residues. The CDR3 region is CASSGWGISYEQYF. CDR3 DNA sequence: TGTGCCAGCAGTGGTTGGGGGATCTCCTACGAGCAGTACTTC.

In DNA form, the CDR3 reads TGTGCCAGCTCACCACTTTCGGCCGAGAACTATGGCTACACCTTC. Its translation: CASSPLSAENYGYTF. This chain links TRBV18 with TRBJ1-2; D gene ambiguous. Germline CDR1 is KGHSH and CDR2 is LQKENI. This CDR3 spans 15 amino acids. V was pared by 1 base and J by 2 bases, with 11 bases between.

The chain couples TRBV29-1 to TRBJ2-7; D is undetermined. V lost 4 bases, J lost 4 bases, and 11 bases lay in between. The CDR3 consists of 12 residues. The V gene's germline CDR1 is SQVTM and CDR2 ANQGSEA. As DNA, the CDR3 is TGCAGCGTTGCTGGACGGATGTACGAGCAGTACTTC. It is translated as CSVAGRMYEQYF.

V is TRBV2 and J is TRBJ2-7; D not resolved. The CDR3 extends over 13 amino acids. Per germline, CDR1 SNHLY and CDR2 FYNNEI. With 7 bases removed from V and 2 bases from J, the gap between germline ends came to 12 bases. CDR3 nucleotide sequence: TGTGCCAGCAAACCAGATGGGACCTACGAGCAGTACTTC. Protein: CASKPDGTYEQYF.

This rearrangement joins TRBV7-8 to TRBJ2-7, with D possibly being TRBD2 (6 bases). The CDR3 has 14 amino acids. V was shortened by 6 bases and J by 6 bases, with 18 bases between the two germline ends. Germline CDR1 and CDR2: SGHVS and FQNEAQ. The CDR3 DNA reads TGTGCCAGCAGGTATACCGGAGGGTGGGGCGAGCAGTACTTC. It codes for CASRYTGGWGEQYF.